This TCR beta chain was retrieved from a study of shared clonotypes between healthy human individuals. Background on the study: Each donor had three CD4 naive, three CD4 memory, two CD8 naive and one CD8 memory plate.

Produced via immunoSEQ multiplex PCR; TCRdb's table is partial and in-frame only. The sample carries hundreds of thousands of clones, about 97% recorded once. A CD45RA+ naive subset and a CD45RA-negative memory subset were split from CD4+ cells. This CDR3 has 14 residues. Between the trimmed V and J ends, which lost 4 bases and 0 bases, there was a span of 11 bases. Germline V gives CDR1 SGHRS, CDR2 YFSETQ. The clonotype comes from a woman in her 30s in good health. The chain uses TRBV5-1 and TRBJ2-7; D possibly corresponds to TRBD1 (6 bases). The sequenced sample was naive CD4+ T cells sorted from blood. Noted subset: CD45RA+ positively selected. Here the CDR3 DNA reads TGCGCCAGCAGCCTCACAGGGAGCTCCTACGAGCAGTACTTC. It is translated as CASSLTGSSYEQYF.